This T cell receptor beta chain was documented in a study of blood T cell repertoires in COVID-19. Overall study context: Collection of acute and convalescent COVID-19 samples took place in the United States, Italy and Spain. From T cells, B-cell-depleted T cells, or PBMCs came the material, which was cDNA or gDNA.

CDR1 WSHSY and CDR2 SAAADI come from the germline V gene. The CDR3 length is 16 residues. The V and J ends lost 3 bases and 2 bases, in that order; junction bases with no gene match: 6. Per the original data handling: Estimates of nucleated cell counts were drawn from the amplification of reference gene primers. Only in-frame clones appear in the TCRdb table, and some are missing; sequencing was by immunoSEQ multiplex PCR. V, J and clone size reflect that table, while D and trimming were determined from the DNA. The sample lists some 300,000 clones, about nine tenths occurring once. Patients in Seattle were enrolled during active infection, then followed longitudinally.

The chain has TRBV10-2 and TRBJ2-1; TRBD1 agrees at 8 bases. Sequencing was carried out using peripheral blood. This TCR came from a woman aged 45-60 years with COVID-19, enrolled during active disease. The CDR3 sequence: CASSEGDRRTYNEQFF. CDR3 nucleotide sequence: TGCGCCAGCAGTGAAGGGGACAGGCGTACCTACAATGAGCAGTTCTTC.